This section outlines one TCR beta chain sequence together with its context. This specimen comes from a study of blood T cells in healthy people across ages. Together with a sample-barcoded 5' primer, a J-beta primer mix was included in a second PCR lasting roughly 7 to 11 cycles. TCRdb re-called the 5' RACE reads with MiXCR, one entry per CDR3 protein. This sample has roughly 700,000 distinct CDR3 sequences, with about 52% found just once. The CDR3 loop spans 13 amino acids. V shed 2 bases and J shed 6 bases, with 10 bases lying between them. CDR1 and CDR2 from the germline V gene are SGHDT and YYEEEE.

This chain joins TRBV5-6 and TRBJ2-3; D unclear. The clonotype was recovered from an older woman in good health. The sequenced sample was blood. CDR3 protein: CASSLERSDTQYF. The CDR3 DNA reads as TGTGCCAGCAGCTTAGAGCGATCTGATACGCAGTATTTT.